This T cell receptor (beta chain) was sequenced during a study of T cell responses to AZD1222 COVID-19 vaccine. Study-wide points: Unmutated regions of variants are reportedly targeted by nearly half of spike-specific TCRs.

This clone showed up just once. Its antigen remains unidentified. Germline CDR1 reads SGHNT; CDR2 reads YENEEA. Between the trimmed V and J ends, which lost 3 bases and 4 bases, there was a span of 9 bases. The CDR3 consists of 13 residues. Measured with immunoSEQ multiplex PCR; TCRdb has only the in-frame clones, and not every one. This repertoire shows approximately 60,000 clones, about 85% found once; its top ten account for approximately 19%. The sample in question was peripheral blood, obtained on day 0 of MenACWY control vaccination. J is TRBJ1-1 and V is TRBV11-3; tentatively, D is TRBD1 (5 bases). The TCR sequence derives from an adult in good health. The CDR3 spells CASSFPGSTEAFF. CDR3 coding DNA: TGTGCCAGCAGCTTCCCAGGGAGCACTGAAGCTTTCTTT.